The 13 T cell receptor beta chains given below trace back to one sample, sequenced in a study of T cell responses to AZD1222 COVID-19 vaccine. Measured with immunoSEQ multiplex PCR; TCRdb has only the in-frame clones, and not every one. The sample shows over 100,000 clones, approximately 91% of them seen only once. The sequencing here drew on peripheral blood, taken 28 days after the second AZD1222 dose. Receptor source: an adult who received the AZD1222 COVID-19 vaccine.

CDR3 DNA sequence: TGTGCCAGCAGTGTAGCCCGGGGGCGCAAAGAGACCCAGTACTTC. Translated, it gives CASSVARGRKETQYF. The V and J genes are TRBV28 and TRBJ2-5, with D perhaps being TRBD1 or TRBD2 (6 bases each). The CDR3 sequence is 15 residues long. The V end was cut by 5 bases, the J end by 3 bases, with 16 bases between. Germline loops: CDR1 MDHEN, CDR2 SYDVKM.

The chain links TRBV6-1 to TRBJ2-2, with D unclear. The CDR3 totals 15 residues. V was shortened by 2 bases and J by 6 bases, with 13 bases between the two germline ends. Per germline, CDR1 MNHNS and CDR2 SASEGT. The CDR3 loop reads CASSEYRISSGELFF. The CDR3 nucleotides read TGTGCCAGCAGTGAATATAGGATTTCTTCCGGGGAGCTGTTTTTT.

This chain uses TRBV4-2 with TRBJ2-5; 14 bases are shared with TRBD2. Trimming cost V 1 base and J 6 bases; bases outside gene matches: 7. The CDR3 is 17 residues long. Germline assignment: CDR1 LGHNA and CDR2 YNFKEQ. In DNA form, the CDR3 reads TGTGCCAGCAGCCAAGGGGGTGGGACTAGCGGGAGTCAGACCCAGTACTTC. Protein sequence: CASSQGGGTSGSQTQYF.

Regarding this clone: Distinct nucleotide sequences in the sample also encode this CDR3. The chain employs TRBV18 and TRBJ1-5; a weak D match, TRBD1 (5 bases). Germline CDR1 KGHSH, CDR2 LQKENI. V was clipped by 2 bases and J by 0 bases, with 11 bases between them. The CDR3 covers 16 residues. The CDR3 sequence is CASSPRGSYSNQPQHF. DNA for the CDR3: TGTGCCAGCTCACCAAGGGGATCGTATAGCAATCAGCCCCAGCATTTT.

The chain links TRBV5-1 to TRBJ2-1; no firm D call. V lost 0 bases to trimming and J lost 4 bases, with 11 bases between them. From germline, CDR1 is SGHRS and CDR2 YFSETQ. The CDR3 extends over 15 amino acids. CDR3 loop: CASSLVTGFYNEQFF. The CDR3, as DNA: TGCGCCAGCAGCTTGGTTACCGGATTTTACAATGAGCAGTTCTTC.

This chain uses TRBV29-1 with TRBJ1-4, with 11 bases lining up with TRBD1. Germline-derived CDR1 and CDR2 are SQVTM and ANQGSEA. The CDR3 has 15 amino acids. V gave up 6 bases and J gave up 5 bases; unmatched junction bases: 8. CDR3 nucleotide sequence: TGCAGCGTAGGGGGGACAGGGGGATTCAATGAAAAACTGTTTTTT. Its translation is CSVGGTGGFNEKLFF.

This chain joins TRBV7-3 and TRBJ1-5; 7 bases line up with TRBD1. This CDR3 region has 13 residues. The V and J ends lost 6 bases and 7 bases, in that order; junction bases with no gene match: 6. Germline-derived CDR1 and CDR2 are SGHTA and FQGTGA. The CDR3 sequence is CASSKGAGQPQHF. DNA of the CDR3: TGTGCCAGCAGTAAGGGGGCAGGGCAGCCCCAGCATTTT.

In this sample, this clone turned up once. The chain is built from TRBV9 and TRBJ1-6, with D unclear. This CDR3 contains 12 residues. CDR1 is SGDLS, CDR2 YYNGEE, per germline. The V and J ends lost 4 bases and 10 bases respectively, with 9 bases between them. This chain's CDR3 is CASSPGWSPLHF. The DNA of the CDR3 is TGTGCCAGCAGCCCGGGGTGGTCACCCCTCCACTTT.

The rearrangement links TRBV7-8 to TRBJ2-7; 10 bases match TRBD2. The CDR3 spans 16 residues. Germline CDR1 SGHVS, CDR2 FQNEAQ. V dropped 5 bases and J dropped 0; count of bases not matched to a gene: 7. The CDR3 spells CASSLKTSGLSYEQYF. The CDR3 DNA reads TGTGCCAGCAGCCTTAAGACTAGCGGGCTCTCCTACGAGCAGTACTTC.

The table lists this clone with a few counts. Other DNA variants within this sample encode the same CDR3. The rearrangement links TRBV28 to TRBJ2-3; D call uncertain. CDR1 and CDR2 from the germline V gene are MDHEN and SYDVKM. The CDR3 is 14 amino acids. Trimming pared 2 bases from V and 0 bases from J, leaving 6 bases between. This CDR3 reads CASSLGGSTDTQYF. In DNA, the CDR3 is TGTGCCAGCAGTTTAGGCGGTAGCACAGATACGCAGTATTTT.

This chain joins TRBV27 and TRBJ1-5; 7 positions match TRBD1. Germline V lookup: CDR1 MNHEY, CDR2 SMNVEV (reference sequence). The trim removed 2 bases at V and 4 bases at J, leaving 8 bases unmatched. The CDR3 is 16 residues long. As DNA, the CDR3 is TGTGCCAGCAGTTTAATTAGACAGGGTGGTAATCAGCCCCAGCATTTT. Protein: CASSLIRQGGNQPQHF.

V gene TRBV7-9 combines with J gene TRBJ2-7, with TRBD1 as a possible D gene (5 bases). The CDR3 is 14 residues long. V was clipped by 3 bases and J by 2 bases, with 11 bases between them. Germline values: CDR1 SEHNR, CDR2 FQNEAQ (reference sequence). CDR3 coding DNA: TGTGCCAGCAGCTTTCAGGGTAACCCCTACGAGCAGTACTTC. Translated: CASSFQGNPYEQYF.

The chain recombines TRBV10-3 with TRBJ2-1; D possibly corresponds to TRBD2 (6 bases). This CDR3 has 15 amino acids. V was cut by 3 bases and J by 4 bases, with 13 bases left in between. Germline loops: CDR1 ENHRY, CDR2 SYGVKD. In DNA, the CDR3 is TGTGCCATCAGTGACGGGGGAGGCGCTTACAATGAGCAGTTCTTC. Encoded protein: CAISDGGGAYNEQFF.